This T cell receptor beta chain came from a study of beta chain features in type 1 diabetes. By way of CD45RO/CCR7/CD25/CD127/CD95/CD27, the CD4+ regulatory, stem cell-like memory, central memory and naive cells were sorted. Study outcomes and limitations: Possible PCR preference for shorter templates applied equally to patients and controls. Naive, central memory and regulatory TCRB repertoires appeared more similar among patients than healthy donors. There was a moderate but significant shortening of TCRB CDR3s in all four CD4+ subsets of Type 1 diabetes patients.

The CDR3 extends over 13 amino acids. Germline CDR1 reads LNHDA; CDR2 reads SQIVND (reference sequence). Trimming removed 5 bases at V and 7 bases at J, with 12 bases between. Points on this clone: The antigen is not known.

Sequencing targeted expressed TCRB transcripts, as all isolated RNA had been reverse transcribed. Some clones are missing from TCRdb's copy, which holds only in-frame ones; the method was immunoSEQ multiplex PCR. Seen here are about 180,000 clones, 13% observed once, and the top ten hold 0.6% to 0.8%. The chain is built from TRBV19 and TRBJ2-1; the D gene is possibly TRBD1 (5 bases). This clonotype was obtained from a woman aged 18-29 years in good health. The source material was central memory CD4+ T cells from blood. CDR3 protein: CASSPRVVNEQFF. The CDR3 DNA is TGTGCCAGTAGTCCCAGGGTGGTAAATGAGCAGTTCTTC. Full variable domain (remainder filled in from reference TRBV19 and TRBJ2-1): DGGITQSPKYLFRKEGQNVTLSCEQNLNHDAMYWYRQDPGQGLRLIYYSQIVNDFQKGDIAEGYSVSREKKESFPLTVTSAQKNPTAFYLCASSPRVVNEQFFGPGTRLTVL.